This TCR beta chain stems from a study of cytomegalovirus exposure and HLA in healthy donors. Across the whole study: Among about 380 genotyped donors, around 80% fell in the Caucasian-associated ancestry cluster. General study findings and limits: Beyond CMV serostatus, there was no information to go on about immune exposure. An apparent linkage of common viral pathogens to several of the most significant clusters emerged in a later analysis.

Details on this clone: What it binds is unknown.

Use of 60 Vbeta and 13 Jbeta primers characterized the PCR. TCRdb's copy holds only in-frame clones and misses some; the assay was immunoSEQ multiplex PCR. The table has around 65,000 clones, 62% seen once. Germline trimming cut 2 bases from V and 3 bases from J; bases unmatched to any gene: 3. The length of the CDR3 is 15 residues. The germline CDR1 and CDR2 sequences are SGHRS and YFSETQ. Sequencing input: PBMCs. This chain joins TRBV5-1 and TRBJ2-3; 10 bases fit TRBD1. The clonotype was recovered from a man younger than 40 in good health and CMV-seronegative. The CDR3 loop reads CASSLDRGPTDTQYF. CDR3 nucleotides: TGCGCCAGCAGCTTAGACAGGGGGCCTACAGATACGCAGTATTTT.